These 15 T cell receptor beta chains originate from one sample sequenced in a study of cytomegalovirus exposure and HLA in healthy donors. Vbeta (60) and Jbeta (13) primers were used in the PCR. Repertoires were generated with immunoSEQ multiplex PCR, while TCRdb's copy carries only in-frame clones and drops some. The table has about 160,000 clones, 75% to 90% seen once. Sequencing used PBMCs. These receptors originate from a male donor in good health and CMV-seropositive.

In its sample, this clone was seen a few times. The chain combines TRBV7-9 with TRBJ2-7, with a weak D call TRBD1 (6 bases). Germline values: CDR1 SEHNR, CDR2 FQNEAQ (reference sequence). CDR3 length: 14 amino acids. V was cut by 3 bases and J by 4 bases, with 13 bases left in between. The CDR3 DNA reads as TGTGCCAGCAGCTTCTCACTAGGGGGTTACGAGCAGTACTTC. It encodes CASSFSLGGYEQYF.

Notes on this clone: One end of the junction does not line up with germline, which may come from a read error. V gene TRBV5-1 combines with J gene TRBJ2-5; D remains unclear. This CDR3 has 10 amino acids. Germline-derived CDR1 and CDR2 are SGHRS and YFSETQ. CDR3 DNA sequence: TGCGCCAGCAGCGGAGAGGCCCAGTACTTC. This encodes CASSGEAQYF.

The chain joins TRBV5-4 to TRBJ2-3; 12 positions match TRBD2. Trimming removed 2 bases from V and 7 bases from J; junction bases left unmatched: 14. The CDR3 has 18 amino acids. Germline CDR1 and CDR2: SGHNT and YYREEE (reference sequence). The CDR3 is CASSFETSGGPRSYTQYF. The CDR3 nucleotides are TGTGCCAGCAGCTTTGAGACTAGCGGGGGCCCCCGGTCGTATACGCAGTATTTT.

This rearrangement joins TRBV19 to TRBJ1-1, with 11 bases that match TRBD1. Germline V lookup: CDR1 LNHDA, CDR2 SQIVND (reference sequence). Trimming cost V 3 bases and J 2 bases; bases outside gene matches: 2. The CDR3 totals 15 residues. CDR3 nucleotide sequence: TGTGCCAGTAGTATTGGGACAGGGGGAAACACTGAAGCTTTCTTT. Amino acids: CASSIGTGGNTEAFF.

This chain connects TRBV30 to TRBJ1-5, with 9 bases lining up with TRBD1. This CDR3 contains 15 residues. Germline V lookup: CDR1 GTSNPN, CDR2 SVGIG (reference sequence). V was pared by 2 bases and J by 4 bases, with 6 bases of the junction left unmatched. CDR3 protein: CAWSPGTGWNQPQHF. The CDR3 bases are TGTGCCTGGAGTCCCGGGACAGGGTGGAATCAGCCCCAGCATTTT.

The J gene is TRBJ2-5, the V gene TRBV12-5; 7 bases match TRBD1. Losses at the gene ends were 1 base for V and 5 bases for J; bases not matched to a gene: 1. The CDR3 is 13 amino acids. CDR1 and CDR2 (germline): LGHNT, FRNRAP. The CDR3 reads CASGLGRGETQYF. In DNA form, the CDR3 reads TGTGCTAGTGGTTTGGGCAGGGGGGAGACCCAGTACTTC.

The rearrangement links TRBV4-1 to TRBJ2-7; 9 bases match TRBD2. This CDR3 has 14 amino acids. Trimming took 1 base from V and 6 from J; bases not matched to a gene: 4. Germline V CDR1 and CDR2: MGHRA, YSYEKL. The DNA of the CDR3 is TGCGCCAGCAGCCAAGGGGATAGCGGGAGCGAGCAGTACTTC. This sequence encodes CASSQGDSGSEQYF.

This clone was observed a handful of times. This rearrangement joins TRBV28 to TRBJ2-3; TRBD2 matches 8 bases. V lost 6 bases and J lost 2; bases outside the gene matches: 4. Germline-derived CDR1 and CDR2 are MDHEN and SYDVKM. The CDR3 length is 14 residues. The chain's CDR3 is CASSRAGATDTQYF. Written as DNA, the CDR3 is TGTGCCAGCAGCCGAGCGGGAGCCACAGATACGCAGTATTTT.

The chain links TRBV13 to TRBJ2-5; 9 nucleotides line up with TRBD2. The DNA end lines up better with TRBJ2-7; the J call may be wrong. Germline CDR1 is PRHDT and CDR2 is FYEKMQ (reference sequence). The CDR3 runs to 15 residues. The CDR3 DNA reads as TGTGCCAGCAGCTTAGGGCGGCTAGCGGGAAGCGAGCAGTACTTC. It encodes CASSLGRLAGSEQYF.

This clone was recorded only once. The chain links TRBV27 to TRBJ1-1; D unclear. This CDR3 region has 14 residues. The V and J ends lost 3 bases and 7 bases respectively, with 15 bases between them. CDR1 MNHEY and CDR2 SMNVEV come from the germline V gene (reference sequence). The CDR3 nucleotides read TGTGCCAGCAGTTTCCGGCCAGGCCTTTTTGAAGCTTTCTTT. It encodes CASSFRPGLFEAFF.

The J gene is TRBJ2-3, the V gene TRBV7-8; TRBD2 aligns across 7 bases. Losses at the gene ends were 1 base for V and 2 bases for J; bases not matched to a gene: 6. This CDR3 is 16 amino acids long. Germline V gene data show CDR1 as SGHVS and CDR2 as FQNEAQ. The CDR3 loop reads CASSLVGAGVTDTQYF. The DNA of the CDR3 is TGTGCCAGCAGCTTAGTCGGGGCGGGAGTCACAGATACGCAGTATTTT.

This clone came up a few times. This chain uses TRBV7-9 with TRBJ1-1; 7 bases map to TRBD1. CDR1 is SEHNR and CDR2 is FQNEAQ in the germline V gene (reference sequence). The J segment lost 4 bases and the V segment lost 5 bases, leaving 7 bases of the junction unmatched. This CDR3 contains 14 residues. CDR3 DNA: TGTGCCAGCAGCCGCTCTCAGGGGGTCACTGAAGCTTTCTTT. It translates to CASSRSQGVTEAFF. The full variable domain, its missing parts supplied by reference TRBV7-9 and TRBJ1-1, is DTGVSQNPRHKITKRGQNVTFRCDPISEHNRLYWYRQTLGQGPEFLTYFQNEAQLEKSRLLSDRFSAERPKGSFSTLEIQRTEQGDSAMYLCASSRSQGVTEAFFGQGTRLTVV.

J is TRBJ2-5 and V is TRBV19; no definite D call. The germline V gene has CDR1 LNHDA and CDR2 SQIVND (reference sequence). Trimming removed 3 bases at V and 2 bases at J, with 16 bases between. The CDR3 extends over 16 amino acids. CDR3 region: CASSIQATVNQETQYF. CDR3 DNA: TGTGCCAGTAGTATTCAAGCGACTGTGAATCAAGAGACCCAGTACTTC.

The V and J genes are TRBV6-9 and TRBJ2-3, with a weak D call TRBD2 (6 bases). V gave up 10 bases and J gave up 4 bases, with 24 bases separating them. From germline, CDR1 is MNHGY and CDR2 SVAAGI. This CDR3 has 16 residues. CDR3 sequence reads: CATQELVGTGADTQYF. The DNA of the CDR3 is TGTGCCACTCAGGAACTGGTCGGGACGGGGGCAGATACGCAGTATTTT.

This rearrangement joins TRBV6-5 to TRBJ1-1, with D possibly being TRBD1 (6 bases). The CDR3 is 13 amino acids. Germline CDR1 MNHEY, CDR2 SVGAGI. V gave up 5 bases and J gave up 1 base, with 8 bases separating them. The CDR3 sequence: CASSEQGNTEAFF. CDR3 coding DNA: TGTGCCAGCAGTGAACAGGGGAACACTGAAGCTTTCTTT.